Below, 18 T cell receptor beta chains from the same sample are listed, as sequenced in a study of T cell repertoires in ileal Crohn's disease. Some clones are missing from TCRdb's copy, which holds only in-frame ones; the method was immunoSEQ multiplex PCR. The table lists some 15,000 clones, roughly 85% of them singletons, with under 7% in the top ten. Sequencing was performed on ileal tissue. The receptor source for this set is an adult with Crohn's disease.

The chain is built from TRBV19 and TRBJ2-5; 7 nucleotides line up with TRBD1. This CDR3 region has 15 residues. Germline V CDR1 and CDR2: LNHDA, SQIVND (reference sequence). The V segment lost 4 bases and the J segment 1 base; nucleotides outside the gene matches: 6. The chain's CDR3 is CASSKATGTQETQYF. The DNA for the CDR3 is TGTGCCAGTAGTAAGGCGACAGGGACCCAAGAGACCCAGTACTTC.

Here the CDR3 reads CASSYSTGGVGEKLFF. CDR3 coding DNA: TGTGCCAGCAGTTACTCTACAGGGGGCGTGGGTGAAAAACTGTTTTTT. The chain links TRBV6-6 to TRBJ1-4; 9 bases align to TRBD1. The CDR3 is 16 amino acids. V lost 0 bases to trimming and J lost 7 bases; unmatched junction nucleotides: 6. CDR1 is MNHNY and CDR2 is SVGAGI in the germline V gene (reference sequence).

The V call is TRBV5-6, the J call TRBJ1-2; D call uncertain. The V end lost 0 bases, the J end lost 7 bases, and 10 bases lay between the germline ends. This CDR3 region has 13 residues. The germline V gene has CDR1 SGHDT and CDR2 YYEEEE. The CDR3 DNA sequence: TGTGCCAGCAGCTTGGGGAGGCTCGGTGGCTACACCTTC. Protein sequence: CASSLGRLGGYTF.

The chain employs TRBV27 and TRBJ1-6; TRBD1 might be the D (6 bases). CDR1 is MNHEY, CDR2 SMNVEV, per germline (reference sequence). This CDR3 spans 16 amino acids. Trimming left V 6 bases short and J 7 bases short, with 19 bases between. CDR3 sequence: CASRSHRGGANSPLHF. CDR3 bases: TGTGCCAGCAGGTCCCACCGCGGGGGGGCAAATTCACCCCTCCACTTT.

The chain employs TRBV11-2 and TRBJ2-5; a possible D gene is TRBD1 (6 bases). Per germline, CDR1 SGHAT and CDR2 FQNNGV. CDR3 length: 14 residues. Trimming took off 7 bases at V and 4 bases at J, with 16 bases between the two ends. The CDR3 is CASTSPRGSETQYF. CDR3 nucleotide sequence: TGTGCCAGCACCTCTCCGAGGGGGTCAGAGACCCAGTACTTC.

By frequency in the sample, this clone is medium-sized. The rearrangement links TRBV10-2 to TRBJ2-1; 10 bases line up with TRBD2. Trimming took 6 bases from V and 6 from J; bases not matched to a gene: 5. Germline V gene lookup returns CDR1 WSHSY and CDR2 SAAADI. The CDR3 loop spans 14 amino acids. CDR3 sequence reads: CASSSSGSFNEQFF. The CDR3 nucleotides are TGCGCCAGCAGCTCTAGCGGGAGTTTCAATGAGCAGTTCTTC.

V gene TRBV5-5 combines with J gene TRBJ1-3, with D tentatively TRBD1 (5 bases). CDR3 size: 14 residues. The V and J ends lost 4 bases and 4 bases respectively, with 12 bases between them. The germline V gene encodes CDR1 SGHKS and CDR2 YYEKEE (reference sequence). CDR3 loop: CASSVRTRGNTIYF. For the CDR3, the DNA is TGTGCCAGCAGCGTGCGGACAAGGGGAAACACCATATATTTT. The full variable domain, its missing parts supplied by reference TRBV5-5 and TRBJ1-3, is DAGVTQSPTHLIKTRGQQVTLRCSPISGHKSVSWYQQVLGQGPQFIFQYYEKEERGRGNFPDRFSARQFPNYSSELNVNALLLGDSALYLCASSVRTRGNTIYFGEGSWLTVV.

This chain links TRBV12-5 with TRBJ2-2, with a possible D match to TRBD1 (6 bases). This CDR3 has 16 residues. V was trimmed by 0 bases and J by 1 base, leaving 9 bases between them. Germline CDR1 reads LGHNT; CDR2 reads FRNRAP. CDR3 sequence: CASGLVVGGNTGELFF. As DNA, the CDR3 is TGTGCTAGTGGTTTGGTGGTAGGGGGGAACACCGGGGAGCTGTTTTTT.

The rearrangement links TRBV2 to TRBJ2-1; 7 nucleotides align to TRBD1. The V segment lost 4 bases and the J segment 6 bases; nucleotides outside the gene matches: 9. The length of the CDR3 is 15 residues. The V gene's germline CDR1 is SNHLY and CDR2 FYNNEI. The CDR3 region has the DNA TGTGCCAGCAGTGCGACAGGGATTATTTTCAATGAGCAGTTCTTC. Amino acid sequence: CASSATGIIFNEQFF.

V usage is TRBV29-1 and J usage is TRBJ2-5, with a weak D call TRBD2 (6 bases). V lost 1 base to trimming and J lost 10 bases, with 10 bases between them. The V gene's germline CDR1 is SQVTM and CDR2 ANQGSEA. This CDR3 is 11 amino acids long. CDR3 sequence reads: CSVEVVGGQYF. The CDR3 nucleotides are TGCAGCGTTGAAGTCGTCGGGGGCCAGTACTTC. The variable domain in full, with the rest retrieved from reference TRBV29-1 and TRBJ2-5, is SAVISQKPSRDICQRGTSLTIQCQVDSQVTMMFWYRQQPGQSLTLIATANQGSEATYESGFVIDKFPISRPNLTFSTLTVSNMSPEDSSIYLCSVEVVGGQYFGPGTRLLVL.

The CDR3 coding sequence is TGCGCCAGCAGCCCGGGGACAGGCGCGGTATCAACTAATGAAAAACTGTTTTTT. This gives the protein CASSPGTGAVSTNEKLFF. The chain recombines TRBV5-1 with TRBJ1-4; TRBD1 agrees at 8 bases. The trim removed 4 bases at V and 0 bases at J, leaving 11 bases unmatched. Germline V gene sequence: CDR1 SGHRS, CDR2 YFSETQ. The CDR3 is 18 amino acids.

The chain is built from TRBV7-8 and TRBJ2-5; 7 positions agree with TRBD2. The J segment lost 6 bases and the V segment lost 4 bases, leaving 14 bases of the junction unmatched. The CDR3 covers 16 residues. From germline, CDR1 is SGHVS and CDR2 FQNEAQ. Here the CDR3 reads CASSSQERGVGKTQYF. In DNA, the CDR3 is TGTGCCAGCAGCTCACAGGAACGGGGGGTAGGGAAGACCCAGTACTTC.

The V call is TRBV6-6, the J call TRBJ1-1; the D gene is possibly TRBD1 (6 bases). V shed 5 bases and J shed 8 bases, with 12 bases lying between them. CDR3 length equals 12 residues. CDR1 and CDR2 (germline): MNHNY, SVGAGI (reference sequence). In DNA form, the CDR3 reads TGTGCCAGCAGTCCACAGGGTTCCGAAGCTTTCTTT. It is translated as CASSPQGSEAFF.

The genes are TRBV19 and TRBJ1-5; 8 nucleotides match TRBD1. J gave up 4 bases and V 6 bases, and 5 bases lay outside the gene matches. CDR1 and CDR2 (germline): LNHDA, SQIVND (reference sequence). The CDR3 is 14 residues long. CDR3 coding DNA: TGTGCCAGTAGGCAGACAGGGGTTAATCAGCCCCAGCATTTT. Translating gives CASRQTGVNQPQHF.

The chain recombines TRBV6-5 with TRBJ1-2; 8 nucleotides match TRBD1. V dropped 2 bases and J dropped 0; count of bases not matched to a gene: 5. Germline CDR1 MNHEY, CDR2 SVGAGI. The CDR3 sequence is 16 residues long. CDR3 amino acids: CASSYQDRGANYGYTF. The CDR3, as DNA: TGTGCCAGCAGTTACCAAGACAGGGGTGCTAACTATGGCTACACCTTC.

The gene calls are TRBV19 and TRBJ1-5; D gene uncertain. The CDR3 is made up of 11 amino acids. Germline V gene data show CDR1 as LNHDA and CDR2 as SQIVND (reference sequence). Trimming removed 11 bases at V and 6 bases at J, with 11 bases between. CDR3 nucleotides: TGTGCCGCCGGCGTAGCTCAGCCCCAGCATTTT. Its protein product is CAAGVAQPQHF.

This sequence joins TRBV7-3 and TRBJ2-3, with a weak D call TRBD2 (6 bases). Germline V lookup: CDR1 SGHTA, CDR2 FQGTGA. Trimming removed 2 bases at V and 1 base at J, with 10 bases between. CDR3 length: 15 amino acids. CDR3 region: CASSLEAGRTDTQYF. In nucleotides, the CDR3 is TGTGCCAGCAGCTTAGAGGCGGGGCGCACAGATACGCAGTATTTT.

V is TRBV18 and J is TRBJ2-7; D possibly corresponds to TRBD1 (6 bases). Trimming pared 3 bases from V and 2 bases from J, leaving 14 bases between. This CDR3 is built from 15 residues. Germline V gene data show CDR1 as KGHSH and CDR2 as LQKENI. The CDR3, as DNA: TGTGCCAGCTCACCTAGTAGGGACACCGCCTACGAGCAGTACTTC. Protein sequence: CASSPSRDTAYEQYF. The full variable domain, with the rest looked up from reference TRBV18 and TRBJ2-7, is NAGVMQNPRHLVRRRGQEARLRCSPMKGHSHVYWYRQLPEEGLKFMVYLQKENIIDESGMPKERFSAEFPKEGPSILRIQQVVRGDSAAYFCASSPSRDTAYEQYFGPGTRLTVT.